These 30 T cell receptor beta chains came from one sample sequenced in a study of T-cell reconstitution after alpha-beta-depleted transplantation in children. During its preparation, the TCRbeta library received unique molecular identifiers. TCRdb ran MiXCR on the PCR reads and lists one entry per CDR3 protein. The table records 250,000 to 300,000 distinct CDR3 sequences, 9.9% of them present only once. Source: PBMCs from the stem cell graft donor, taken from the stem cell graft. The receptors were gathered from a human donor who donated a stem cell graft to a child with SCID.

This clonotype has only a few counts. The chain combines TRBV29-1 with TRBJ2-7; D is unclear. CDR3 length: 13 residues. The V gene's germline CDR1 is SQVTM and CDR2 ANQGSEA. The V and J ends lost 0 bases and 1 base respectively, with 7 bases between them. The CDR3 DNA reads TGCAGCGTTGAAGAGAGGCAGTCCTACGAGCAGTACTTC. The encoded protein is CSVEERQSYEQYF.

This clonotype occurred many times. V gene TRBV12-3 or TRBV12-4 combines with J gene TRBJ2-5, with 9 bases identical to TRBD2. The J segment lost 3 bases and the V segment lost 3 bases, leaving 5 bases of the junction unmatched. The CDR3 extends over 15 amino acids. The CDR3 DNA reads TGTGCCAGCAGTTTCATGCTAGCGGGGAAAGAGACCCAGTACTTC. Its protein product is CASSFMLAGKETQYF.

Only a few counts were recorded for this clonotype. The CDR3 loop is CASSLRPYNEQFF. The CDR3 DNA reads as TGTGCCAGCAGCTTGCGCCCCTACAATGAGCAGTTCTTC. V gene TRBV5-6 combines with J gene TRBJ2-1; D gene ambiguous. V was shortened by 1 base and J by 2 bases, with 4 bases between the two germline ends. CDR3 size: 13 residues. Germline V gene data show CDR1 as SGHDT and CDR2 as YYEEEE. The full variable domain, completed using reference TRBV5-6 and TRBJ2-1, is DAGVTQSPTHLIKTRGQQVTLRCSPKSGHDTVSWYQQALGQGPQFIFQYYEEEERQRGNFPDRFSGHQFPNYSSELNVNALLLGDSALYLCASSLRPYNEQFFGPGTRLTVL.

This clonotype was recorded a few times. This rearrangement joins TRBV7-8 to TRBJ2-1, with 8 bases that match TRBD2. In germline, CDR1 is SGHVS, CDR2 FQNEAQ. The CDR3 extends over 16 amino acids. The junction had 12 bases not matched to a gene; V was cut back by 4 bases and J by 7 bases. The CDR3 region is CASSSVFVLAGNEQFF. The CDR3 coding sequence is TGTGCCAGCAGCTCTGTTTTCGTCTTAGCGGGGAATGAGCAGTTCTTC.

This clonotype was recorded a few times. This chain's CDR3 is CASSKESTVDYGYTF. As DNA, the CDR3 is TGTGCCAGCAGTAAAGAGTCCACAGTGGACTATGGCTACACCTTC. The chain uses TRBV2 and TRBJ1-2; no reliable D call. The V gene lost 5 bases and the J gene lost 3 bases, with 16 bases spanning the gap. Looked up from germline, CDR1 is SNHLY and CDR2 is FYNNEI. The CDR3 sequence is 15 residues long.

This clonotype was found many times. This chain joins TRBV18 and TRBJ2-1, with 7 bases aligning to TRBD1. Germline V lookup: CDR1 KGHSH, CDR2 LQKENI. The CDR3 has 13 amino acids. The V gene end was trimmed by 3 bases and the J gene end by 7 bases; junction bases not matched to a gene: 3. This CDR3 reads CASSPRQGNEQFF. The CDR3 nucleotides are TGTGCCAGCTCACCCAGACAGGGAAATGAGCAGTTCTTC. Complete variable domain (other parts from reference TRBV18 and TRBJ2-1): NAGVMQNPRHLVRRRGQEARLRCSPMKGHSHVYWYRQLPEEGLKFMVYLQKENIIDESGMPKERFSAEFPKEGPSILRIQQVVRGDSAAYFCASSPRQGNEQFFGPGTRLTVL.

CDR3 in DNA: TGTGCCAGCTCACCACTCACGACGACAGGGGTCACAGATACGCAGTATTTT. It yields the protein CASSPLTTTGVTDTQYF. This chain joins TRBV18 and TRBJ2-3, with 8 bases matching TRBD1. V dropped 1 base and J dropped 2; count of bases not matched to a gene: 8. The CDR3 extends over 17 amino acids. CDR1 is KGHSH, CDR2 LQKENI, per germline.

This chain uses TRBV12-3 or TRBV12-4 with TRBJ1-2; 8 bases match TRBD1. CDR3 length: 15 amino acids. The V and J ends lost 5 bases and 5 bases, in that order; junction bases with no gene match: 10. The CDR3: CASSTRQGYRYGYTF. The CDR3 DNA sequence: TGTGCCAGCAGTACTCGACAGGGGTATAGGTATGGCTACACCTTC.

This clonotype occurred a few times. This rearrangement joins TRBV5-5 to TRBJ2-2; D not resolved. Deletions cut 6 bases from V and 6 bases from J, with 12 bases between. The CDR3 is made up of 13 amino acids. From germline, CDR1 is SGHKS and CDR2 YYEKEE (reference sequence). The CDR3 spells CASTPVGPGELFF. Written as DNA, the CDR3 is TGTGCCAGCACCCCCGTAGGGCCCGGGGAGCTGTTTTTT.

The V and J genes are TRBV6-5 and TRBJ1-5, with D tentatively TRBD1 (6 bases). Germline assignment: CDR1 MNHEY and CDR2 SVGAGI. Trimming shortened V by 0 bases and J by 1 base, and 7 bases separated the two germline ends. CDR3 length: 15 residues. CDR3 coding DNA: TGTGCCAGCAGTTACTCCACAGGGAGCAATCAGCCCCAGCATTTT. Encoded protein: CASSYSTGSNQPQHF.

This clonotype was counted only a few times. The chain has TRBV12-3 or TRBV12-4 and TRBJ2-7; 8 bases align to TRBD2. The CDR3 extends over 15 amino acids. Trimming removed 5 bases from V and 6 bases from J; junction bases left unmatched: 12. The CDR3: CASSPGVAGRTEQYF. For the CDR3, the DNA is TGTGCCAGCAGTCCTGGGGTAGCGGGGCGCACCGAGCAGTACTTC.

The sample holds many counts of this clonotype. DNA for the CDR3: TGTGCCACCAGCAGAGATCTGGTAGGCACTGAAGCTTTCTTT. It is translated as CATSRDLVGTEAFF. The gene calls are TRBV15 and TRBJ1-1; no definite D call. The CDR3 is 14 amino acids. V was pared by 0 bases and J by 4 bases, with 9 bases between. Germline-derived CDR1 and CDR2 are LNHNV and YYDKDF (reference sequence).

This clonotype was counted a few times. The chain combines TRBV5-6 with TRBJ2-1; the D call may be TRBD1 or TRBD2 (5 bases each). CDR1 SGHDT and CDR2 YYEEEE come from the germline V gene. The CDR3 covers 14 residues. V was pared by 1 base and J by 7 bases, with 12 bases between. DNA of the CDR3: TGTGCCAGCAGCTTGTGGGACCGGGATAATGAGCAGTTCTTC. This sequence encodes CASSLWDRDNEQFF.

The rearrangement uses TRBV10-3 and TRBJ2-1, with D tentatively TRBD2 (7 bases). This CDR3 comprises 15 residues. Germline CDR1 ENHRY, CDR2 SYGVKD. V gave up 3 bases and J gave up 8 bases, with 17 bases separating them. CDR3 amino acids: CAISDNGGRFYEQFF. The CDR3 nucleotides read TGTGCCATCAGTGATAACGGGGGGCGCTTCTATGAGCAGTTCTTC.

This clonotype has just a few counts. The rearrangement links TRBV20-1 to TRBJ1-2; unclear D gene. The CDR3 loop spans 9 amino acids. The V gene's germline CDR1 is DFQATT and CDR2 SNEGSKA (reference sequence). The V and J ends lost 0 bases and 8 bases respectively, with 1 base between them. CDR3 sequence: CSAREGYTF. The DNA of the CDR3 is TGCAGTGCTAGAGAAGGCTACACCTTC.

CDR3 bases: TGTGCCACCAGCAGAGCTCCTAGCAATCAGCCCCAGCATTTT. It translates to CATSRAPSNQPQHF. V gene TRBV15 combines with J gene TRBJ1-5; no clear D. The CDR3 sequence is 14 residues long. Germline V gives CDR1 LNHNV, CDR2 YYDKDF (reference sequence). Deletions cut 1 base from V and 0 bases from J, with 4 bases between.

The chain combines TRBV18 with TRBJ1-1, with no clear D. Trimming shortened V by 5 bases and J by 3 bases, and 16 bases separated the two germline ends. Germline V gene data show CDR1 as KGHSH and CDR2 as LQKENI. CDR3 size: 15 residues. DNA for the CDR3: TGTGCCAGCTCAACTGTTGACGGAGACTACACTGAAGCTTTCTTT. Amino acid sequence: CASSTVDGDYTEAFF.

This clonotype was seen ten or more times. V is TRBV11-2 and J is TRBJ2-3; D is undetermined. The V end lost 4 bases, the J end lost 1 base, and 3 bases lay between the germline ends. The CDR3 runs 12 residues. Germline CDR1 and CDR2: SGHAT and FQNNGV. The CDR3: CASSSGTDTQYF. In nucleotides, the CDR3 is TGTGCCAGCAGCTCGGGCACAGATACGCAGTATTTT.

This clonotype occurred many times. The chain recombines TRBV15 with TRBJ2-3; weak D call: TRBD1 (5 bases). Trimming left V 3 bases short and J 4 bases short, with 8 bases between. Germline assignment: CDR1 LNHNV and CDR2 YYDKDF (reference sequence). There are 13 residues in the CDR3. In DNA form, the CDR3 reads TGTGCCACCAGCAGTTGGGGCGCAGATACGCAGTATTTT. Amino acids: CATSSWGADTQYF.

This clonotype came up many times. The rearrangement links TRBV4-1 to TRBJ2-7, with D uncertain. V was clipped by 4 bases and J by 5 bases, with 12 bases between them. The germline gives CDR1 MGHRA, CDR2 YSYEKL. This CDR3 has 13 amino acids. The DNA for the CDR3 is TGCGCCAGCAGCCCACGTGAGGCCCACGAGCAGTACTTC. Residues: CASSPREAHEQYF.

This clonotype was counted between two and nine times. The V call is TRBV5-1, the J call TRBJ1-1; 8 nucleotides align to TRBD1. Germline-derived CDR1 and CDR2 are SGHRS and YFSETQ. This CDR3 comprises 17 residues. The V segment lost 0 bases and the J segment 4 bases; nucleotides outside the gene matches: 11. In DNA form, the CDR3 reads TGCGCCAGCAGCTTGGGACAGGGGATAGTTGGTGGCACTGAAGCTTTCTTT. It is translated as CASSLGQGIVGGTEAFF.

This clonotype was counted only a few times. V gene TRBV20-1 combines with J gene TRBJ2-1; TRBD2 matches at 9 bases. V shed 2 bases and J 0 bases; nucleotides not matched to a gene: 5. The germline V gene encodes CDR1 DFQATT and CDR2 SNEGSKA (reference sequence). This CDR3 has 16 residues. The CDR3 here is CSARKRGVNSYNEQFF. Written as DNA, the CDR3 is TGCAGTGCTAGAAAGCGGGGGGTCAACTCCTACAATGAGCAGTTCTTC.

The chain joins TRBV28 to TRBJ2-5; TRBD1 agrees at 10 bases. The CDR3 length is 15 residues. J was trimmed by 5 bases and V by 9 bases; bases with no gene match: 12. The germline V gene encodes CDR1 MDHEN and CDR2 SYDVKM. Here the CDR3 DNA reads TGTGCCAGTTTCTCCTTAGAGGACAGGGGGGAGACCCAGTACTTC. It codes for CASFSLEDRGETQYF.

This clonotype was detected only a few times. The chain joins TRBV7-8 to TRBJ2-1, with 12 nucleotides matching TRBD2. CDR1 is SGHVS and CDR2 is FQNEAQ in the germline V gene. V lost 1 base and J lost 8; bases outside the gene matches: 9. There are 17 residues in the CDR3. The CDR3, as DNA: TGTGCCAGCAGCTTAGGGTTTCTAGCGGGGGGGCACCATGAGCAGTTCTTC. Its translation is CASSLGFLAGGHHEQFF.

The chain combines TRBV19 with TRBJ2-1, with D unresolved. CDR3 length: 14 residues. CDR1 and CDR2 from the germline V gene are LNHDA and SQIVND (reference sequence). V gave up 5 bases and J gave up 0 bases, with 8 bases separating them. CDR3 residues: CASSPGVSYNEQFF. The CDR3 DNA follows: TGTGCCAGTAGTCCTGGTGTCTCCTACAATGAGCAGTTCTTC.

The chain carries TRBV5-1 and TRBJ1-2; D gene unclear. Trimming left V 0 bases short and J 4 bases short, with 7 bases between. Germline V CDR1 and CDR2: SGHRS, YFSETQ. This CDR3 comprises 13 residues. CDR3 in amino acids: CASSLEVGYGYTF. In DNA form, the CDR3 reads TGCGCCAGCAGCTTGGAAGTCGGCTATGGCTACACCTTC.

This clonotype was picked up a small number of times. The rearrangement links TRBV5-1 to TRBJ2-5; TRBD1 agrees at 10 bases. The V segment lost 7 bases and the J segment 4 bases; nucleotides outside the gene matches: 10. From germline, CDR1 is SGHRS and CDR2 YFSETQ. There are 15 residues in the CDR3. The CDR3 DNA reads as TGCGCCAGCGCCAGTGACAGGGGGCGAAGAGAGACCCAGTACTTC. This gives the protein CASASDRGRRETQYF. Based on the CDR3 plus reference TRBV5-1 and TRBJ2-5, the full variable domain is KAGVTQTPRYLIKTRGQQVTLSCSPISGHRSVSWYQQTPGQGLQFLFEYFSETQRNKGNFPGRFSGRQFSNSRSEMNVSTLELGDSALYLCASASDRGRRETQYFGPGTRLLVL.

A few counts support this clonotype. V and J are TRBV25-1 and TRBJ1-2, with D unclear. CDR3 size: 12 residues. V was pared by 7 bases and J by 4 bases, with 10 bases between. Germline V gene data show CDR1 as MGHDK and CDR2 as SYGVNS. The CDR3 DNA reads TGTGCCAGCATTGGCCTTGGCTATGGCTACACCTTC. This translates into CASIGLGYGYTF.

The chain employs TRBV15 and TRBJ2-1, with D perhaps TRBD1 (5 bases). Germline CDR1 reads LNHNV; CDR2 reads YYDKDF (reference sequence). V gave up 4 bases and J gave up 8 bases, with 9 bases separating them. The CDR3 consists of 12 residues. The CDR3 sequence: CATSTTGYEQFF. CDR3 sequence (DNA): TGTGCCACCAGCACCACAGGTTATGAGCAGTTCTTC.

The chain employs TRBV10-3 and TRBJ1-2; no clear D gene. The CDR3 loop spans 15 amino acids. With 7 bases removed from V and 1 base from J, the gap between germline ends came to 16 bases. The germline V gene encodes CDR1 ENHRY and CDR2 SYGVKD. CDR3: CAIKPGDTINYGYTF. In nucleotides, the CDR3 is TGTGCCATCAAGCCAGGCGACACGATTAACTATGGCTACACCTTC.